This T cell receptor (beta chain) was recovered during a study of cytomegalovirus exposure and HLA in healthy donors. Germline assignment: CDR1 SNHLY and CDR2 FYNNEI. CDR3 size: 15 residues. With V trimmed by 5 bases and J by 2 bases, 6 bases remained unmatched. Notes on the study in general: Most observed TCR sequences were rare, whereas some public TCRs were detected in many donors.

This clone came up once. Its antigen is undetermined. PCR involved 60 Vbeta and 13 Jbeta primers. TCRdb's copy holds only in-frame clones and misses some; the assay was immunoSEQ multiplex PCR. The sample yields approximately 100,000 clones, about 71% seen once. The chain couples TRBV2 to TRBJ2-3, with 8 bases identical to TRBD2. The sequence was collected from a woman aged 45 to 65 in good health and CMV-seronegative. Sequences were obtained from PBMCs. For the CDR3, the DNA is TGTGCCAGCAGTAGGACTAGCATAGCCACAGATACGCAGTATTTT. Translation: CASSRTSIATDTQYF.